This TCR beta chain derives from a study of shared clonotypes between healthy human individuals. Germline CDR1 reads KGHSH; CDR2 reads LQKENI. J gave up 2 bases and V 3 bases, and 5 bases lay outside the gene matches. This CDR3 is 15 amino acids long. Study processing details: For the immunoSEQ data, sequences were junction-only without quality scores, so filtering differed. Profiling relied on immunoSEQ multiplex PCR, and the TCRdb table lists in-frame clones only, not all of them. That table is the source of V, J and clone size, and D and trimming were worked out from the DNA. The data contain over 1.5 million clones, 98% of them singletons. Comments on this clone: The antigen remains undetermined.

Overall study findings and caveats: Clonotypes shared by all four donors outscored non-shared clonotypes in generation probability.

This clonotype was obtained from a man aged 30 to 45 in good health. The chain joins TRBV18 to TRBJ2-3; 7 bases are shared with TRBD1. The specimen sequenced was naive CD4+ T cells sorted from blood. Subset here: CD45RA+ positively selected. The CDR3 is CASSPTGVATDTQYF. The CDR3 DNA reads TGTGCCAGCTCACCTACAGGGGTAGCCACAGATACGCAGTATTTT. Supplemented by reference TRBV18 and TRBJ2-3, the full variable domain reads NAGVMQNPRHLVRRRGQEARLRCSPMKGHSHVYWYRQLPEEGLKFMVYLQKENIIDESGMPKERFSAEFPKEGPSILRIQQVVRGDSAAYFCASSPTGVATDTQYFGPGTRLTVL.